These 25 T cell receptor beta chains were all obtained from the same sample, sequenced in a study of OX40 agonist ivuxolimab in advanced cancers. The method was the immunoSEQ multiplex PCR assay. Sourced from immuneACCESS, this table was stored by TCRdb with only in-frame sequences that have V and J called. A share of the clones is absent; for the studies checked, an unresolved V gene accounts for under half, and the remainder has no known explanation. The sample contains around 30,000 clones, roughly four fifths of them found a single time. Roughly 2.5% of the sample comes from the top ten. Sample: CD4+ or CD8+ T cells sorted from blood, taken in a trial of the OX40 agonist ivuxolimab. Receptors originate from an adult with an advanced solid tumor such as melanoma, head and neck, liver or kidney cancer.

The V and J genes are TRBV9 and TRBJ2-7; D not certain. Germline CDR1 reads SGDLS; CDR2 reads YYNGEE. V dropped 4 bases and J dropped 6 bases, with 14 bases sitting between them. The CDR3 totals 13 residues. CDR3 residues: CASSPRVAGEQYF. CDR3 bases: TGTGCCAGCAGCCCACGTGTAGCTGGCGAGCAGTACTTC.

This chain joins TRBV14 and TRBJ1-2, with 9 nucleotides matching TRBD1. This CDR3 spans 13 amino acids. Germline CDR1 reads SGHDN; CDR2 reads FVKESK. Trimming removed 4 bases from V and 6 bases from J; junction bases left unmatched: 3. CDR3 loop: CASSLGTGHGYTF. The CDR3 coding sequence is TGTGCCAGCAGCCTTGGGACAGGGCATGGCTACACCTTC. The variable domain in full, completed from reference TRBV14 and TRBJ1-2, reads EAGVTQFPSHSVIEKGQTVTLRCDPISGHDNLYWYRRVMGKEIKFLLHFVKESKQDESGMPNNRFLAERTGGTYSTLKVQPAELEDSGVYFCASSLGTGHGYTFGSGTRLTVV.

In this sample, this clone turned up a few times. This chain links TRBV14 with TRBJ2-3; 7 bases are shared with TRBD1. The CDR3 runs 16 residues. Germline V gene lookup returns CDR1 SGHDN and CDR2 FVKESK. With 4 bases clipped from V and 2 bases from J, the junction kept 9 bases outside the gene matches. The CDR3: CASSRGTDLLTDTQYF. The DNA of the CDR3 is TGTGCCAGCAGCCGGGGGACAGACCTCCTCACAGATACGCAGTATTTT.

CDR3 sequence: CASRSGGDYEQYF. The DNA for the CDR3 is TGTGCCAGCAGGAGCGGGGGGGACTACGAGCAGTACTTC. The genes are TRBV2 and TRBJ2-7; 10 bases fit TRBD2. The CDR3 has 13 residues. V was pared by 6 bases and J by 3 bases, with 2 bases of the junction left unmatched. Looked up from germline, CDR1 is SNHLY and CDR2 is FYNNEI.

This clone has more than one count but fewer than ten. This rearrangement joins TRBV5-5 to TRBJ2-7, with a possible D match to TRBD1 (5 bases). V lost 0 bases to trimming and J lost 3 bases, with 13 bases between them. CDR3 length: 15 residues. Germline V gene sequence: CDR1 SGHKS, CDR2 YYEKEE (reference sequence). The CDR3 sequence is CASSLAQAGYYEQYF. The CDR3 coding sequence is TGTGCCAGCAGCTTGGCCCAGGCAGGGTACTACGAGCAGTACTTC. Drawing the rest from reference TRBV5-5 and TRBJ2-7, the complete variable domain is DAGVTQSPTHLIKTRGQQVTLRCSPISGHKSVSWYQQVLGQGPQFIFQYYEKEERGRGNFPDRFSARQFPNYSSELNVNALLLGDSALYLCASSLAQAGYYEQYFGPGTRLTVT.

The CDR3 spells CASSPQQAWTGELFF. For the CDR3, the DNA is TGTGCCAGCTCACCTCAACAGGCGTGGACCGGGGAGCTGTTTTTT. This chain connects TRBV18 to TRBJ2-2; TRBD1 is a possible D gene (5 bases). Trimming removed 3 bases from V and 5 bases from J, with 13 bases in between. CDR3 length: 15 amino acids. In germline, CDR1 is KGHSH, CDR2 LQKENI.

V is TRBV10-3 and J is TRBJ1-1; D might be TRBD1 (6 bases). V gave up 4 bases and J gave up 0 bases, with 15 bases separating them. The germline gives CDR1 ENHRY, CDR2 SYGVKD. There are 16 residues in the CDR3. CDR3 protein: CAISAGATTMNTEAFF. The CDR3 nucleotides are TGTGCCATCAGTGCAGGGGCTACCACCATGAACACTGAAGCTTTCTTT.

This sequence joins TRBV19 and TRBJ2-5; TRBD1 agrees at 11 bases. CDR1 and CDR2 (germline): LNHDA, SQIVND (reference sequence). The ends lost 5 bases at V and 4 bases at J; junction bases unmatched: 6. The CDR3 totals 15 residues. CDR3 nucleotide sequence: TGTGCCAGTAGTCTAGGACAGGGGGCTTTAGAGACCCAGTACTTC. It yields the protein CASSLGQGALETQYF.

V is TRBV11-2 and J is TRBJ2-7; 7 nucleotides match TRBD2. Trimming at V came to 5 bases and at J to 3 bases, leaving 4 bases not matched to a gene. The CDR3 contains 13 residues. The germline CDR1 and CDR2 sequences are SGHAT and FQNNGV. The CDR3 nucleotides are TGTGCCAGCAGCCCGGGGGACTACTACGAGCAGTACTTC. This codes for CASSPGDYYEQYF. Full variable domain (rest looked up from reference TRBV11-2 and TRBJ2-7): EAGVAQSPRYKIIEKRQSVAFWCNPISGHATLYWYQQILGQGPKLLIQFQNNGVVDDSQLPKDRFSAERLKGVDSTLKIQPAKLEDSAVYLCASSPGDYYEQYFGPGTRLTVT.

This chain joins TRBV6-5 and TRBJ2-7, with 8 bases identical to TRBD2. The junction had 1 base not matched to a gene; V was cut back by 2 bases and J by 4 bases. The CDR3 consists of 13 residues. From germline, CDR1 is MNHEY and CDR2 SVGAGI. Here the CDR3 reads CASSYEREYEQYF. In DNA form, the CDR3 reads TGTGCCAGCAGTTACGAGCGGGAGTACGAGCAGTACTTC.

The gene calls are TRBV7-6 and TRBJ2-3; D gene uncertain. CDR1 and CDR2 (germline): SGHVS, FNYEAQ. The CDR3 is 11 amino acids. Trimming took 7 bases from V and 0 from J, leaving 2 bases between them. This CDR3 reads CASTSTDTQYF. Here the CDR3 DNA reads TGTGCCAGCACAAGCACAGATACGCAGTATTTT.

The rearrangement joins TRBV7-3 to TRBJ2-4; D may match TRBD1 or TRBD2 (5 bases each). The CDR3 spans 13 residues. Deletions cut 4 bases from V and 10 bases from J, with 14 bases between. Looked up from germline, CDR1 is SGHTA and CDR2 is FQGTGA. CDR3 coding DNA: TGTGCCAGCAGCTCCGGGACCGCTGGGATTCAGTACTTC. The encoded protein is CASSSGTAGIQYF.

The chain's CDR3 is CAISPTTGVYEQYF. CDR3 in DNA: TGTGCCATCAGCCCAACCACGGGGGTATACGAGCAGTACTTC. The gene calls are TRBV10-3 and TRBJ2-7; tentative D call: TRBD2 (6 bases). Trimming removed 6 bases from V and 4 bases from J, with 16 bases in between. This CDR3 region has 14 residues. In germline, CDR1 is ENHRY, CDR2 SYGVKD.

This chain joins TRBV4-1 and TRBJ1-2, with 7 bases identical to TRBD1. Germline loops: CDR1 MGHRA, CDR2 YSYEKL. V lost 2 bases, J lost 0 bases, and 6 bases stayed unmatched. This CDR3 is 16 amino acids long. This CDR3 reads CASSQPPGQANYGYTF. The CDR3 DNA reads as TGCGCCAGCAGCCAACCCCCCGGACAGGCTAACTATGGCTACACCTTC.

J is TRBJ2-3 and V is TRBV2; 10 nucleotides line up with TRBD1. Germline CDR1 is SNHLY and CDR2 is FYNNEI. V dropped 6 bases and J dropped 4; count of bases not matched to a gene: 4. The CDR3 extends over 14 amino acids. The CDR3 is CASSLTGGSDTQYF. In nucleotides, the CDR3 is TGTGCCAGCAGCTTGACAGGGGGCTCAGATACGCAGTATTTT.

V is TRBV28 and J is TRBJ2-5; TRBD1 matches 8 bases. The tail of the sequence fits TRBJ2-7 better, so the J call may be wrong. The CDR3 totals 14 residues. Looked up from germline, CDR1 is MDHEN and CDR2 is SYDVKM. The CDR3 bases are TGTGCCAGCAGTCCCGGGACAGGCGCCTACGAGCAGTACTTC. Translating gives CASSPGTGAYEQYF.

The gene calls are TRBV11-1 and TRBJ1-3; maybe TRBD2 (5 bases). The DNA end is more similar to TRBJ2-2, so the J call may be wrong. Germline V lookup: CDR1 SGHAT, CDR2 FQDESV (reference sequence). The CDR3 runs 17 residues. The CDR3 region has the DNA TGTGCCAGCAGCTTAACCGGTTCGGGAAATAGTCCCGGGGAGCTGTTTTTT. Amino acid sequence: CASSLTGSGNSPGELFF.

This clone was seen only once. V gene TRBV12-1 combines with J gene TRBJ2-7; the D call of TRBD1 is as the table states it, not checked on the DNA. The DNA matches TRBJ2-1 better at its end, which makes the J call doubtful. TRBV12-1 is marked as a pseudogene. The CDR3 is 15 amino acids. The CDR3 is CASSQGQLSPYEQFF. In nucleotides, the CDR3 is TGTGCCAGCAGCCAGGGACAGCTCTCGCCCTACGAGCAGTTCTTC.

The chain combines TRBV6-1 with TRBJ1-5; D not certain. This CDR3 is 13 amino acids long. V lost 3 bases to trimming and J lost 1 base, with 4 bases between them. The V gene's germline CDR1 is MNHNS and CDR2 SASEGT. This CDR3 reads CASSDLSNQPQHF. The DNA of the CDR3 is TGTGCCAGCAGTGACTTGAGCAATCAGCCCCAGCATTTT.

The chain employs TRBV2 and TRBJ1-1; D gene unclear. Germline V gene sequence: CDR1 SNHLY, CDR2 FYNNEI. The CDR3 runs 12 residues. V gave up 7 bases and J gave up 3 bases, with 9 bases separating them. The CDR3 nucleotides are TGTGCCAGCAAGGTGGGATACACTGAAGCTTTCTTT. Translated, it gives CASKVGYTEAFF.

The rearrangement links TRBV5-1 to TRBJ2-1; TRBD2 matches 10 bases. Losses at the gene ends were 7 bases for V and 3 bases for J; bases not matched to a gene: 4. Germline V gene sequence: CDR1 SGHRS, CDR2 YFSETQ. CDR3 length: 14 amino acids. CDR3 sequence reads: CASRIAGGYNEQFF. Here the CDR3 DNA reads TGCGCCAGCCGGATAGCGGGAGGCTACAATGAGCAGTTCTTC.

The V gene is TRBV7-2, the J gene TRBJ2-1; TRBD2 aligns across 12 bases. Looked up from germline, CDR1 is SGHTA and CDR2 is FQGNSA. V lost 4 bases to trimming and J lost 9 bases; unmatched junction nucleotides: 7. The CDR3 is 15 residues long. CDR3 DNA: TGTGCCAGCAGCTCCCAGCTAGCGGGAGGGGTTGAGCAGTTCTTC. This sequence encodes CASSSQLAGGVEQFF.

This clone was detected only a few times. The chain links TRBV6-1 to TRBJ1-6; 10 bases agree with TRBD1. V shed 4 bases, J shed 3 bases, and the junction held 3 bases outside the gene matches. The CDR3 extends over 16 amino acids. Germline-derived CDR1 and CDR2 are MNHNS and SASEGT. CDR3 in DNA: TGTGCCAGCAGTGGACAGGGGGCAAACTATAATTCACCCCTCCACTTT. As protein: CASSGQGANYNSPLHF.

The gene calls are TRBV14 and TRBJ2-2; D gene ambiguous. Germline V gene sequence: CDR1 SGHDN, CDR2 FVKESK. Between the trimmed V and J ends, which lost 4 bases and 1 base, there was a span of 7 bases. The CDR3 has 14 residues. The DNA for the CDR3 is TGTGCCAGCAGCCCGACCCGGAACACCGGGGAGCTGTTTTTT. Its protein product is CASSPTRNTGELFF.

The CDR3 DNA is TGTGCCAGCAGACTGATAGCGGGGGGATTTCGCACAGATACGCAGTATTTT. Translating gives CASRLIAGGFRTDTQYF. The J gene is TRBJ2-3, the V gene TRBV28; 10 bases agree with TRBD2. The CDR3 is made up of 17 amino acids. The V and J ends lost 6 bases and 1 base, in that order; junction bases with no gene match: 10. Per germline, CDR1 MDHEN and CDR2 SYDVKM.